These 18 T cell receptor beta chains originate from one sample sequenced in a study of identical twins. From the 5' RACE reads, TCRdb called clonotypes with MiXCR, one entry per CDR3 protein. The profile shows around 690,000 distinct CDR3 sequences, about 20% of them singletons. These records were also assigned to another study, of T cells expressing NK-cell markers.

The sample was PBMCs. The receptors come from a woman aged 18-30 years in good health.

CDR3 loop: CSAELAGRDAYNEQFF. The CDR3 DNA follows: TGCAGTGCTGAATTAGCGGGAAGGGATGCCTACAATGAGCAGTTCTTC. The chain employs TRBV20-1 and TRBJ2-1; TRBD2 matches at 8 bases. The germline gives CDR1 DFQATT, CDR2 SNEGSKA (reference sequence). Losses at the gene ends were 5 bases for V and 2 bases for J; bases not matched to a gene: 11. The CDR3 loop spans 16 amino acids.

The sample holds many counts of this clonotype. This chain uses TRBV20-1 with TRBJ2-1; possible D gene TRBD2, 6 bases. Trimming pared 5 bases from V and 9 bases from J, leaving 20 bases between. The CDR3 is 14 amino acids. The germline CDR1 and CDR2 sequences are DFQATT and SNEGSKA (reference sequence). CDR3 DNA: TGCAGTGCTGCCCCCGCTGGGAGGATGAGTGAGCAGTTCTTC. This translates into CSAAPAGRMSEQFF.

There are many counts of this clonotype. The rearrangement uses TRBV20-1 and TRBJ2-7; D is possibly TRBD1 (6 bases). This CDR3 is built from 13 residues. Germline V gene data show CDR1 as DFQATT and CDR2 as SNEGSKA (reference sequence). V lost 6 bases and J 6 bases, leaving 18 bases between the germline ends. DNA for the CDR3: TGCAGTGCCCCTCTAGGGGGTAATGGCGAGCAGTACTTC. Translated: CSAPLGGNGEQYF.

This clonotype was seen a handful of times. The V gene is TRBV2, the J gene TRBJ2-7; D may be TRBD2 (5 bases). This CDR3 has 13 residues. V was shortened by 7 bases and J by 6 bases, with 16 bases between the two germline ends. Germline loops: CDR1 SNHLY, CDR2 FYNNEI. The CDR3: CASNLAVSSEQYF. The CDR3 coding sequence is TGTGCCAGCAATCTAGCTGTTTCGAGCGAGCAGTACTTC.

This clonotype occurred many times. This chain joins TRBV6-1 and TRBJ2-5; tentatively, D is TRBD2 (6 bases). V was clipped by 7 bases and J by 2 bases, with 14 bases between them. Germline V gene lookup returns CDR1 MNHNS and CDR2 SASEGT. CDR3 length: 14 residues. The CDR3 DNA reads TGTGCCAGCAAACGGGAGCCGGCACAAGAGACCCAGTACTTC. Its translation: CASKREPAQETQYF.

V and J are TRBV7-6 and TRBJ2-7; 7 nucleotides align to TRBD2. After removal of 5 bases from V and 0 bases from J, the junction contained 10 bases not matched to a gene. CDR3 size: 16 residues. The germline V gene encodes CDR1 SGHVS and CDR2 FNYEAQ. The CDR3 DNA reads TGTGCCAGCAGCCTCGGGGCGGGAGTAAACTCCTACGAGCAGTACTTC. Amino acids: CASSLGAGVNSYEQYF.

The table lists this clonotype with a count of one. The CDR3 loop reads CSVGVTSGRTEQFF. DNA of the CDR3: TGCAGCGTTGGGGTGACTAGCGGGAGGACTGAGCAGTTCTTC. The chain carries TRBV29-1 and TRBJ2-1; TRBD2 agrees at 13 bases. J lost 9 bases, V lost 4 bases, and 6 bases had no gene match. CDR1 and CDR2 from the germline V gene are SQVTM and ANQGSEA. The CDR3 is made up of 14 amino acids.

V gene TRBV10-3 combines with J gene TRBJ1-2; TRBD1 agrees at 9 bases. Losses at the gene ends were 8 bases for V and 4 bases for J; bases not matched to a gene: 8. This CDR3 spans 14 amino acids. The germline V gene encodes CDR1 ENHRY and CDR2 SYGVKD. The CDR3 sequence: CAIGDREGGYGYTF. CDR3 sequence (DNA): TGTGCCATCGGGGACAGGGAGGGTGGCTATGGCTACACCTTC.

Many counts were recorded for this clonotype. This chain joins TRBV6-5 and TRBJ2-7; D ambiguous. This CDR3 comprises 12 residues. V lost 0 bases and J 6 bases, leaving 6 bases between the germline ends. Per the germline V gene, CDR1 is MNHEY and CDR2 is SVGAGI. CDR3 nucleotide sequence: TGTGCCAGCAGTTACTCGACAAGCGAGCAGTACTTC. This encodes CASSYSTSEQYF.

The chain carries TRBV29-1 and TRBJ2-7, with D uncertain. V was pared by 0 bases and J by 7 bases, with 16 bases between. Germline CDR1 is SQVTM and CDR2 is ANQGSEA. The CDR3 length is 14 residues. This CDR3 reads CSVEEVGPGGEQYF. The DNA for the CDR3 is TGCAGCGTTGAAGAAGTAGGCCCCGGTGGGGAGCAGTACTTC.

V and J are TRBV11-2 and TRBJ2-7; no clear D. Per the germline V gene, CDR1 is SGHAT and CDR2 is FQNNGV. The CDR3 contains 14 residues. Trimming shortened V by 1 base and J by 3 bases, and 10 bases separated the two germline ends. CDR3 sequence (DNA): TGTGCCAGCAGCTTAGCTTTACCTCACTACGAGCAGTACTTC. Its translation: CASSLALPHYEQYF.

J is TRBJ1-5 and V is TRBV12-3 or TRBV12-4, with D tentatively TRBD1 (5 bases). With 5 bases removed from V and 11 bases from J, the gap between germline ends came to 13 bases. The CDR3 has 12 amino acids. CDR3 sequence: CASSTLRGAQHF. Written as DNA, the CDR3 is TGTGCCAGCAGTACCCTCCGGGGCGCCCAGCATTTT.

This clonotype turned up a few times. This sequence joins TRBV24-1 and TRBJ2-3, with 8 positions matching TRBD2. Trimming cost V 9 bases and J 7 bases; bases outside gene matches: 14. Germline CDR1 and CDR2: KGHDR and SFDVKD. CDR3 size: 15 residues. The CDR3 DNA sequence: TGTGCCACCGGACCGAGCGGGGGAGGCGGTAATACGCAGTATTTT. This sequence encodes CATGPSGGGGNTQYF.

This chain links TRBV5-1 with TRBJ2-1; the match to TRBD1 covers 8 bases. The CDR3 has 15 residues. J lost 1 base, V lost 4 bases, and 4 bases had no gene match. Germline lookup yields CDR1 SGHRS and CDR2 YFSETQ. The CDR3 region is CASSPWTGSYNEQFF. The DNA for the CDR3 is TGCGCCAGCAGCCCCTGGACAGGGTCCTACAATGAGCAGTTCTTC.

The V gene is TRBV6-5, the J gene TRBJ2-7; D may be TRBD2 (5 bases). CDR1 is MNHEY and CDR2 is SVGAGI in the germline V gene. This CDR3 is built from 14 residues. V lost 2 bases to trimming and J lost 5 bases, with 13 bases between them. Here the CDR3 reads CASSYRPGSDEQYF. In DNA form, the CDR3 reads TGTGCCAGCAGTTACAGGCCGGGGAGCGACGAGCAGTACTTC.

This CDR3 reads CASSFPAGGDTEAFF. As DNA, the CDR3 is TGTGCCAGCAGCTTCCCCGCGGGGGGGGACACTGAAGCTTTCTTT. This chain uses TRBV7-9 with TRBJ1-1; maybe TRBD1 (5 bases). The length of the CDR3 is 15 residues. The germline V gene encodes CDR1 SEHNR and CDR2 FQNEAQ (reference sequence). V was shortened by 3 bases and J by 3 bases, with 14 bases between the two germline ends.

Only a few counts were recorded for this clonotype. The rearrangement joins TRBV6-1 to TRBJ2-7; weak D call: TRBD1 (6 bases). V dropped 5 bases and J dropped 3 bases, with 17 bases sitting between them. Per germline, CDR1 MNHNS and CDR2 SASEGT. The CDR3 spans 15 residues. CDR3 in DNA: TGTGCCAGCAGTAAGGACCACGGGACAATCTACGAGCAGTACTTC. It is translated as CASSKDHGTIYEQYF.

The rearrangement uses TRBV5-1 and TRBJ2-1, with D tentatively TRBD2 (6 bases). This CDR3 is built from 15 residues. V was clipped by 5 bases and J by 1 base, with 13 bases between them. Germline V lookup: CDR1 SGHRS, CDR2 YFSETQ. CDR3 in amino acids: CASSIGGVSYNEQFF. CDR3 DNA sequence: TGCGCCAGCAGTATTGGAGGGGTGTCCTACAATGAGCAGTTCTTC.